These 30 T cell receptor beta chains share one sample of origin, sequenced in a study of long-term antiretroviral therapy in people with HIV. Survey-level immunoSEQ v3.0 assays were run. Some clones are missing from TCRdb's copy, which holds only in-frame ones; the method was immunoSEQ multiplex PCR. The repertoire has 26,000 or so clones, approximately 90% of them found once; the top ten carry 4.1%. This specimen was unsorted PBMCs, taken 0.5 years after starting antiretroviral therapy. The receptors stem from a young woman with HIV.

V is TRBV27 and J is TRBJ2-3; TRBD1 matches 8 bases. V shed 4 bases and J 0 bases; nucleotides not matched to a gene: 3. This CDR3 comprises 15 residues. In germline, CDR1 is MNHEY, CDR2 SMNVEV (reference sequence). This CDR3 is CASSSRDRSTDTQYF. The CDR3 nucleotides read TGTGCCAGCAGTTCACGGGACAGGAGCACAGATACGCAGTATTTT.

The chain links TRBV7-2 to TRBJ2-7; D ambiguous. CDR1 is SGHTA, CDR2 FQGNSA, per germline. The V end was cut by 4 bases, the J end by 2 bases, with 12 bases between. This CDR3 region has 14 residues. The CDR3: CASSSPLIPYEQYF. The CDR3 nucleotides are TGTGCCAGCAGCTCCCCCTTGATCCCCTACGAGCAGTACTTC.

This clone has only one observation. As DNA, the CDR3 is TGTGCCAGCAGCTTAACCCAGGGCGGGGGACAAGAGACCCAGTACTTC. Translation gives CASSLTQGGGQETQYF. The rearrangement links TRBV7-9 to TRBJ2-5; TRBD2 aligns across 7 bases. After removal of 2 bases from V and 2 bases from J, the junction contained 8 bases not matched to a gene. This CDR3 spans 16 amino acids. Germline lookup yields CDR1 SEHNR and CDR2 FQNEAQ (reference sequence).

This chain links TRBV19 with TRBJ2-1; a possible D gene is TRBD2 (6 bases). With 6 bases removed from V and 7 bases from J, the gap between germline ends came to 16 bases. In germline, CDR1 is LNHDA, CDR2 SQIVND (reference sequence). The CDR3 covers 14 residues. The CDR3 DNA sequence: TGTGCCAGTAGCCTAATTAGCGGATCAAATGAGCAGTTCTTC. It codes for CASSLISGSNEQFF.

This clone was seen only a few times. The chain links TRBV7-9 to TRBJ1-5; TRBD1 might be the D (5 bases). This CDR3 region has 12 residues. Trimming removed 8 bases at V and 4 bases at J, with 9 bases between. Germline-derived CDR1 and CDR2 are SEHNR and FQNEAQ (reference sequence). This chain's CDR3 is CASGAANQPQHF. CDR3 in DNA: TGTGCCAGCGGGGCCGCGAATCAGCCCCAGCATTTT. Combining the CDR3 with reference TRBV7-9 and TRBJ1-5 gives the whole variable domain DTGVSQNPRHKITKRGQNVTFRCDPISEHNRLYWYRQTLGQGPEFLTYFQNEAQLEKSRLLSDRFSAERPKGSFSTLEIQRTEQGDSAMYLCASGAANQPQHFGDGTRLSIL.

J is TRBJ1-1 and V is TRBV19; 7 bases are shared with TRBD1. The V segment lost 5 bases and the J segment 4 bases; nucleotides outside the gene matches: 4. This CDR3 comprises 13 residues. Germline V gene sequence: CDR1 LNHDA, CDR2 SQIVND (reference sequence). CDR3: CASSDQGGTEAFF. The CDR3 nucleotides read TGTGCCAGTAGTGACCAGGGGGGCACTGAAGCTTTCTTT.

The chain recombines TRBV27 with TRBJ2-1; unclear D gene. Germline CDR1 is MNHEY and CDR2 is SMNVEV (reference sequence). Trimming pared 4 bases from V and 4 bases from J, leaving 8 bases between. The CDR3 length is 13 residues. CDR3: CASSSWIYNEQFF. The CDR3 nucleotides are TGTGCCAGCAGTTCTTGGATTTACAATGAGCAGTTCTTC.

The chain recombines TRBV28 with TRBJ1-2; the D gene is possibly TRBD1 (5 bases). The CDR3 loop spans 13 amino acids. Trimming pared 5 bases from V and 4 bases from J, leaving 11 bases between. The germline V gene encodes CDR1 MDHEN and CDR2 SYDVKM. The CDR3 region is CASSGGAAYGYTF. For the CDR3, the DNA is TGTGCCAGCAGTGGCGGGGCCGCCTATGGCTACACCTTC.

The chain has TRBV7-8 and TRBJ2-7; no clear D. The germline CDR1 and CDR2 sequences are SGHVS and FQNEAQ. This CDR3 is 14 amino acids long. Trimming took 1 base from V and 3 from J, leaving 10 bases between them. In DNA form, the CDR3 reads TGTGCCAGCAGCTTAGTTATCGGATTCTACGAGCAGTACTTC. Residues: CASSLVIGFYEQYF.

The chain links TRBV6-5 to TRBJ2-7; TRBD2 agrees at 9 bases. Germline-derived CDR1 and CDR2 are MNHEY and SVGAGI. The junction had 0 bases not matched to a gene; V was cut back by 0 bases and J by 3 bases. CDR3 length equals 14 residues. CDR3 sequence (DNA): TGTGCCAGCAGTTACTCGACTAGCGGCTACGAGCAGTACTTC. It encodes CASSYSTSGYEQYF.

The rearrangement joins TRBV6-5 to TRBJ2-5; tentatively, D is TRBD2 (6 bases). The length of the CDR3 is 13 residues. Between the trimmed V and J ends, which lost 8 bases and 5 bases, there was a span of 15 bases. Germline CDR1 MNHEY, CDR2 SVGAGI. CDR3 bases: TGTGCCAGCGCGGGAATACTAGGGGAGACCCAGTACTTC. Translation gives CASAGILGETQYF.

The J gene is TRBJ1-5, the V gene TRBV5-5, with a possible D match to TRBD1 (5 bases). From germline, CDR1 is SGHKS and CDR2 YYEKEE (reference sequence). Trimming stripped 2 bases from V and 3 bases from J, with 12 bases between. This CDR3 region has 15 residues. In DNA, the CDR3 is TGTGCCAGCAGCTTCGGGGGGACCCACAATCAGCCCCAGCATTTT. It encodes CASSFGGTHNQPQHF.

The chain joins TRBV28 to TRBJ2-2, with 8 bases fitting TRBD1. The CDR3 runs 14 residues. The V and J ends lost 6 bases and 4 bases, in that order; junction bases with no gene match: 4. CDR1 MDHEN and CDR2 SYDVKM come from the germline V gene. The CDR3 DNA is TGTGCCAGCAGGGAAACAGGGGGCACCGGGGAGCTGTTTTTT. This translates into CASRETGGTGELFF.

This clone was seen a single time. The V call is TRBV6-6, the J call TRBJ2-5, with unresolved D. The CDR3 is made up of 14 amino acids. Germline V CDR1 and CDR2: MNHNY, SVGAGI (reference sequence). With 8 bases removed from V and 2 bases from J, the gap between germline ends came to 15 bases. For the CDR3, the DNA is TGTGCCAGCCAACTGCCAGGTCCTCAAGAGACCCAGTACTTC. Translation gives CASQLPGPQETQYF.

J is TRBJ2-4 and V is TRBV20-1; 7 nucleotides align to TRBD1. Looked up from germline, CDR1 is DFQATT and CDR2 is SNEGSKA (reference sequence). The CDR3 covers 11 residues. V shed 5 bases and J 9 bases; nucleotides not matched to a gene: 4. DNA of the CDR3: TGCAGTGCTCGACAGGGTGTCATTCAGTACTTC. The encoded protein is CSARQGVIQYF.

The chain combines TRBV11-2 with TRBJ1-3; TRBD1 might be the D (5 bases). The CDR3 runs 13 residues. Germline loops: CDR1 SGHAT, CDR2 FQNNGV. V lost 5 bases and J 4 bases, leaving 9 bases between the germline ends. In nucleotides, the CDR3 is TGTGCCAGCAGCCCGGGGGTGGGAAACACCATATATTTT. Translating it yields CASSPGVGNTIYF.

V gene TRBV7-3 combines with J gene TRBJ1-1; no firm D call. V was clipped by 0 bases and J by 0 bases, with 8 bases between them. Per germline, CDR1 SGHTA and CDR2 FQGTGA. This CDR3 comprises 15 residues. The CDR3 protein is CASSLTRLLNTEAFF. In DNA form, the CDR3 reads TGTGCCAGCAGCTTAACGAGACTACTGAACACTGAAGCTTTCTTT.

Within the sample, this clone is medium-sized. The V gene is TRBV7-9, the J gene TRBJ1-5; TRBD1 aligns across 9 bases. Germline CDR1 reads SEHNR; CDR2 reads FQNEAQ (reference sequence). The CDR3 has 17 amino acids. With 1 base clipped from V and 4 bases from J, the junction kept 8 bases outside the gene matches. CDR3 residues: CASSLDPGQGLNQPQHF. Written as DNA, the CDR3 is TGTGCCAGCAGCTTAGACCCGGGACAGGGATTAAATCAGCCCCAGCATTTT.

The chain joins TRBV28 to TRBJ2-3; possibly TRBD1 or TRBD2 for D (5 bases each). The CDR3 has 15 residues. Germline CDR1 reads MDHEN; CDR2 reads SYDVKM. V dropped 3 bases and J dropped 2 bases, with 12 bases sitting between them. As DNA, the CDR3 is TGTGCCAGCAGTTTTATGAACGGGGCCACAGATACGCAGTATTTT. Amino acid sequence: CASSFMNGATDTQYF.

The rearrangement links TRBV6-6 to TRBJ2-7, with 8 positions matching TRBD2. CDR3 length: 15 residues. The V gene end was trimmed by 2 bases and the J gene end by 7 bases; junction bases not matched to a gene: 10. Germline V gives CDR1 MNHNY, CDR2 SVGAGI (reference sequence). Written as DNA, the CDR3 is TGTGCCAGCAGTTACGGATCGGGAGGGCCGGATGAGCAGTACTTC. Translation: CASSYGSGGPDEQYF.

The chain carries TRBV7-9 and TRBJ2-7, with 9 nucleotides matching TRBD2. The CDR3 length is 16 residues. Germline trimming cut 2 bases from V and 3 bases from J; bases unmatched to any gene: 8. The germline V gene encodes CDR1 SEHNR and CDR2 FQNEAQ (reference sequence). The CDR3 sequence is CASSLPTSGAHYEQYF. DNA of the CDR3: TGTGCCAGCAGCTTACCGACTAGCGGAGCACACTACGAGCAGTACTTC.

The rearrangement joins TRBV7-9 to TRBJ2-3, with D perhaps given as TRBD1 or TRBD2 (5 bases each). The ends were cut back, 5 bases at V and 0 bases at J, with 15 bases in the middle. The CDR3 consists of 16 residues. Germline V gives CDR1 SEHNR, CDR2 FQNEAQ (reference sequence). CDR3 protein: CASSKHGASSTDTQYF. The CDR3 DNA reads TGTGCCAGCAGCAAGCACGGGGCGAGTAGCACAGATACGCAGTATTTT.

This chain joins TRBV19 and TRBJ2-3, with D maybe TRBD1 (6 bases). The V gene lost 5 bases and the J gene lost 2 bases, with 11 bases spanning the gap. CDR1 and CDR2 from the germline V gene are LNHDA and SQIVND (reference sequence). This CDR3 is 14 amino acids long. CDR3: CASSVRGNTDTQYF. CDR3 in DNA: TGTGCCAGTAGTGTAAGGGGGAACACAGATACGCAGTATTTT. The full variable domain, completed using reference TRBV19 and TRBJ2-3, is DGGITQSPKYLFRKEGQNVTLSCEQNLNHDAMYWYRQDPGQGLRLIYYSQIVNDFQKGDIAEGYSVSREKKESFPLTVTSAQKNPTAFYLCASSVRGNTDTQYFGPGTRLTVL.

The rearrangement joins TRBV19 to TRBJ2-7; 7 nucleotides line up with TRBD2. Germline CDR1 reads LNHDA; CDR2 reads SQIVND (reference sequence). J was trimmed by 7 bases and V by 6 bases; bases with no gene match: 9. The CDR3 consists of 13 residues. This CDR3 is CASRKAREGEQYF. The CDR3 nucleotides read TGTGCCAGTAGGAAGGCCAGGGAGGGGGAGCAGTACTTC.

The chain employs TRBV4-3 and TRBJ2-7; 13 nucleotides line up with TRBD2. CDR3 length equals 19 residues. V shed 2 bases and J 0 bases; nucleotides not matched to a gene: 10. Per the germline V gene, CDR1 is LGHNA and CDR2 is YSLEER. This CDR3 reads CASSQSSGLAGTSSYEQYF. Here the CDR3 DNA reads TGCGCCAGCAGCCAATCTTCGGGACTAGCGGGAACCAGCTCCTACGAGCAGTACTTC.

The chain joins TRBV7-2 to TRBJ2-7; D not resolved. Germline assignment: CDR1 SGHTA and CDR2 FQGNSA. Trimming shortened V by 1 base and J by 1 base, and 8 bases separated the two germline ends. The CDR3 length is 14 residues. Written as DNA, the CDR3 is TGTGCCAGCAGCTTAGGTTTGAAGTCCTACGAGCAGTACTTC. This codes for CASSLGLKSYEQYF.

The chain employs TRBV9 and TRBJ2-1; the D gene is possibly TRBD2 (8 bases). The CDR3 loop spans 15 amino acids. The V gene's germline CDR1 is SGDLS and CDR2 YYNGEE. V was trimmed by 3 bases and J by 5 bases, leaving 15 bases between them. As DNA, the CDR3 is TGTGCCAGCAGCGCGGGGGGGGGACAGAACAATGAGCAGTTCTTC. The encoded protein is CASSAGGGQNNEQFF.

CDR3 bases: TGTGCCAGCAGCCACGCCCCGGGACAGGGTTCTGGGGCCAACGTCCTGACTTTC. As protein: CASSHAPGQGSGANVLTF. V and J are TRBV5-4 and TRBJ2-6; 9 nucleotides agree with TRBD1. The germline V gene encodes CDR1 SGHNT and CDR2 YYREEE (reference sequence). Trimming removed 4 bases from V and 1 base from J; junction bases left unmatched: 9. CDR3 length: 18 amino acids.

V is TRBV5-1 and J is TRBJ1-6; 7 bases map to TRBD1. Germline lookup yields CDR1 SGHRS and CDR2 YFSETQ. J lost 3 bases, V lost 2 bases, and 5 bases had no gene match. CDR3 length equals 16 residues. DNA of the CDR3: TGCGCCAGCAGCTTCGGGGACAGCTACTATAATTCACCCCTCCACTTT. Translating it yields CASSFGDSYYNSPLHF.

This chain joins TRBV28 and TRBJ2-7, with D perhaps matching TRBD1 (6 bases). The germline V and J ends were trimmed by 2 bases and 0 bases, with 11 bases remaining between them. The CDR3 totals 15 residues. The germline V gene encodes CDR1 MDHEN and CDR2 SYDVKM. The CDR3 is CASSLTPDSSYEQYF. CDR3 in DNA: TGTGCCAGCAGTTTAACTCCGGACAGCTCCTACGAGCAGTACTTC.